The entry below gives a single T cell receptor beta chain sequence along with its context. Its antigen is unknown. Qualities for individual bases were not recorded, and no much larger clone is one base off. The source of the sample is a study of patients and donors after allogeneic stem cell transplantation (dated by TCRdb to about 2020). CDR1 and CDR2 are drawn from the germline V gene (reference sequence): GTSNPN, SVGIG. From cysteine to phenylalanine, the CDR3 is 11 amino acids long. The kept DNA is CDR3 alone, 33 bases in frame from the first base. The receptor library was made with RT-PCR. The run used a NextSeq 550. TCRdb reprocessed the public reads (quality trimming at Q25 with fastp, clone calling with MiXCR) and kept in-frame beta chains. Every CDR3 protein is listed once, alongside the most common genes and DNA of its rows. Here the sample has 150,000 to 250,000 distinct CDR3 sequences; around two fifths occur a single time. The top ten clonotypes cover about 35% of the sample.

The TCR was taken from a human donor who was either an allogeneic HSCT recipient or a stem cell or donor lymphocyte infusion donor (not recorded which). It is not recorded whose cells these are; they may come from a transplant donor. The sample taken for sequencing was blood, either unsorted or a sorted T cell fraction (not recorded which). The rearranged chain carries TRBV30 and TRBJ2-1, with TRBD1 perhaps the D gene, on 6 matching bases. Read as DNA, the sequence is TGTAAGGGGGTAGCTGTGAATGAGCAGTTCTTC. Translated, this is CKGVAVNEQFF.